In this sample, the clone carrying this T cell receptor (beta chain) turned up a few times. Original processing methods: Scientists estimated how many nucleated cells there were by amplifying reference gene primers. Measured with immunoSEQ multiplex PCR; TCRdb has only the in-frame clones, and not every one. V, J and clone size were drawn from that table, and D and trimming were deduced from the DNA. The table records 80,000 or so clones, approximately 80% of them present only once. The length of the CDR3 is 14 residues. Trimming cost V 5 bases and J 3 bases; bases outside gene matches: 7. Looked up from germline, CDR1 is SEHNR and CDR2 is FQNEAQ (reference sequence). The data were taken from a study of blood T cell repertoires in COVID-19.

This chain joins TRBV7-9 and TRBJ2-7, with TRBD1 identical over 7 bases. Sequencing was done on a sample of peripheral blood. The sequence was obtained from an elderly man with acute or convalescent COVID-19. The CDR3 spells CASSLITGDYEQYF. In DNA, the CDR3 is TGTGCCAGCAGCCTCATCACAGGGGACTACGAGCAGTACTTC.